The 8 T cell receptor beta chains in this list originate from one sample, sequenced in a study of T-cell reconstitution after alpha-beta-depleted transplantation in children. Unique molecular identifiers were incorporated when the TCRbeta library was constructed. TCRdb recomputed calls from the PCR reads with MiXCR, one row per CDR3 protein. The sample includes around 530,000 distinct CDR3 sequences, over 25% of them seen just once. Sequenced here: PBMCs from the stem cell graft donor, sampled from the stem cell graft. Receptor source: a human donor who donated a stem cell graft to a child with aplastic anemia.

V gene TRBV12-3 or TRBV12-4 combines with J gene TRBJ2-6; tentative D call: TRBD1 (5 bases). The CDR3 spans 17 residues. Between the trimmed V and J ends, which lost 6 bases and 0 bases, there was a span of 15 bases. As DNA, the CDR3 is TGTGCCAGCAGCCGAGAGGTAGGGGACTCTGGGGCCAACGTCCTGACTTTC. This gives the protein CASSREVGDSGANVLTF.

This sequence joins TRBV3-1 and TRBJ2-1; TRBD2 matches at 8 bases. Germline CDR1 and CDR2: LGHDT and YNNKEL (reference sequence). This CDR3 region has 18 residues. The junction had 14 bases not matched to a gene; V was cut back by 3 bases and J by 4 bases. The DNA for the CDR3 is TGTGCCAGCAGCCAGGGAGATTTAGCGGGATGGATGTACAATGAGCAGTTCTTC. Its protein product is CASSQGDLAGWMYNEQFF.

There are a few counts of this clonotype. The chain employs TRBV12-3 or TRBV12-4 and TRBJ2-3, with D hard to call. CDR3 length equals 14 residues. Trimming cost V 4 bases and J 1 base, with 9 bases left between them. The CDR3 reads CASSWQPRTDTQYF. The CDR3 region has the DNA TGTGCCAGCAGTTGGCAGCCCCGCACAGATACGCAGTATTTT.

This clonotype turned up a few times. The chain is built from TRBV24-1 and TRBJ2-7; no reliable D call. The CDR3 runs 9 residues. V was clipped by 12 bases and J by 9 bases, with 11 bases between them. Germline V gives CDR1 KGHDR, CDR2 SFDVKD. CDR3 DNA: TGTGCCTCAGTCCTGGGGCAGTACGTC. Translating it yields CASVLGQYV.

The V call is TRBV20-1, the J call TRBJ2-7; D is ambiguous. V shed 4 bases and J shed 2 bases, with 6 bases lying between them. Looked up from germline, CDR1 is DFQATT and CDR2 is SNEGSKA (reference sequence). The CDR3 is made up of 11 amino acids. CDR3 coding DNA: TGCAGTGCTAAACGAACCTACGAGCAGTACTTC. This encodes CSAKRTYEQYF.

The chain combines TRBV14 with TRBJ1-2; D might be TRBD1 (6 bases). V was cut by 4 bases and J by 4 bases, with 13 bases left in between. The CDR3 runs to 14 residues. In germline, CDR1 is SGHDN, CDR2 FVKESK. CDR3 nucleotide sequence: TGTGCCAGCAGCCGATATGGACAGACCTATGGCTACACCTTC. This translates into CASSRYGQTYGYTF.

Here the CDR3 reads CASSPRGGGETQYF. The CDR3 DNA sequence: TGTGCCAGCTCACCGAGGGGAGGCGGGGAGACCCAGTACTTC. This chain uses TRBV18 with TRBJ2-5, with D possibly matching TRBD2 (6 bases). The CDR3 loop spans 14 amino acids. CDR1 is KGHSH, CDR2 LQKENI, per germline. With 3 bases removed from V and 5 bases from J, the gap between germline ends came to 13 bases.

The chain has TRBV4-3 and TRBJ2-7; a possible D gene is TRBD1 (6 bases). This CDR3 contains 14 residues. Per the germline V gene, CDR1 is LGHNA and CDR2 is YSLEER. Deletions cut 6 bases from V and 4 bases from J, with 16 bases between. The CDR3 sequence is CASRPSDRHYEQYV. In DNA, the CDR3 is TGCGCCAGCAGACCTTCGGACAGACATTACGAGCAGTACGTC.